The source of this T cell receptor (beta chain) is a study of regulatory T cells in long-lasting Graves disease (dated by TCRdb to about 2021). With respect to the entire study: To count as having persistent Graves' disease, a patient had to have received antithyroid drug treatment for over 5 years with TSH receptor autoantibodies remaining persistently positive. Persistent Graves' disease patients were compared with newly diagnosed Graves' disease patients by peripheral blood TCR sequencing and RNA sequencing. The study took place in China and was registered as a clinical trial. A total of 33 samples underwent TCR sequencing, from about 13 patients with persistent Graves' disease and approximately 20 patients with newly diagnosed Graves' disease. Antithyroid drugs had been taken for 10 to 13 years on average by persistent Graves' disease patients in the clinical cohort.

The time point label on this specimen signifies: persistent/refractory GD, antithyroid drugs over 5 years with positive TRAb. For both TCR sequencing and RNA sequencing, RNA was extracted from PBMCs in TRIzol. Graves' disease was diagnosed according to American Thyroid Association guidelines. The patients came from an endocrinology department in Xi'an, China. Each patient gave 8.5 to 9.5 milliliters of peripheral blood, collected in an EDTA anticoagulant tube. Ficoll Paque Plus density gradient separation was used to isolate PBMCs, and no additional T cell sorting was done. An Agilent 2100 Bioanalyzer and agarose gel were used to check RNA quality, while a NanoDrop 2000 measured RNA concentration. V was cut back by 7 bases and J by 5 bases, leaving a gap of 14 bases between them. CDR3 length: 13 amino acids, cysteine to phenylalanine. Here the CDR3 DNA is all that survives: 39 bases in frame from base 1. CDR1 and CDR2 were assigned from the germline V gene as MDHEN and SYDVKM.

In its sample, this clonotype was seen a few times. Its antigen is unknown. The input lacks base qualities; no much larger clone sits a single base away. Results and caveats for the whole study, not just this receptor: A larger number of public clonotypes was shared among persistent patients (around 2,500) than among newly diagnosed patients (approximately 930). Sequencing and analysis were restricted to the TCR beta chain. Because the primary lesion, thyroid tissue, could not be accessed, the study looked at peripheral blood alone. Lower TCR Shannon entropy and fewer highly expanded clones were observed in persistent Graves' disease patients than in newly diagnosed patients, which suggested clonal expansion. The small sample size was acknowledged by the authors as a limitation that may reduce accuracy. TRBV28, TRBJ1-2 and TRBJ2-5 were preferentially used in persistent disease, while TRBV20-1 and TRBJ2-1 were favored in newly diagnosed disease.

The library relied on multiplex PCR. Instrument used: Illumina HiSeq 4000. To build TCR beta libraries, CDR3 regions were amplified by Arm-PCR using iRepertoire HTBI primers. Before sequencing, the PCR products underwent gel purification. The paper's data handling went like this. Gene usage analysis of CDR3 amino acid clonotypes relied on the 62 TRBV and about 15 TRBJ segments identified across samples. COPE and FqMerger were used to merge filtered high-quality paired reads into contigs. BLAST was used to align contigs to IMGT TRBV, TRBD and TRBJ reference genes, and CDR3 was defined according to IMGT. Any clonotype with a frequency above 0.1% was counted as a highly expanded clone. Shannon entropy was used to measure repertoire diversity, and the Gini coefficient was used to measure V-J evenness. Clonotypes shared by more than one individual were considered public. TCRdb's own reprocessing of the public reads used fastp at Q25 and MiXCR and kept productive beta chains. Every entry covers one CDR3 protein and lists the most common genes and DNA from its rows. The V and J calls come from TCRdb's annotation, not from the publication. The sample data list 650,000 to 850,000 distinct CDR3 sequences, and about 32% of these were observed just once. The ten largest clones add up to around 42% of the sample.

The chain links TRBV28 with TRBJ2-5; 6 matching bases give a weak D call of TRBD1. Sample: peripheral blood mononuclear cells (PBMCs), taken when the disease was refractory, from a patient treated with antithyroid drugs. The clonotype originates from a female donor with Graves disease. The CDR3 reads CASTLQGWETQYF. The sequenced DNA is TGTGCCAGCACCCTACAGGGTTGGGAGACCCAGTACTTC.